Reported below is one TCR beta chain. The germline gene is not matched at one end of the junction; a read error may be the cause. From unsorted bulk tissue weighing roughly 18-31 mg, DNA and RNA were co-extracted. A primer matching the constant region was used to make TCR beta cDNA from approximately 0.55 ug of total RNA. It was through three nested multiplex PCR rounds of slightly modified ARM-PCR that TCR beta libraries arose. TCRdb reprocessed the multiplex PCR reads with MiXCR, giving one entry per CDR3 protein. The table lists about 100,000 distinct CDR3 sequences, almost 70% of them singletons. This sample was taken from a study of tumor-infiltrating lymphocytes in primary liver carcinoma. The specimen was liver tumor tissue from sampling region 5. Subset defined: tumor region T5, tumor centre. The TCR originated in a woman aged 55-75 years with primary liver carcinoma and hepatitis B virus infection.

CDR3 nucleotides: TGTGCCAGCAGTGAAAGCTGGAATTCACCCGTCCACTTT. This gives the protein CASSESWNSPVHF. The rearrangement joins TRBV2 to TRBJ1-6; no clear D gene. CDR1 and CDR2 (germline): SNHLY, FYNNEI. CDR3 length: 13 residues.